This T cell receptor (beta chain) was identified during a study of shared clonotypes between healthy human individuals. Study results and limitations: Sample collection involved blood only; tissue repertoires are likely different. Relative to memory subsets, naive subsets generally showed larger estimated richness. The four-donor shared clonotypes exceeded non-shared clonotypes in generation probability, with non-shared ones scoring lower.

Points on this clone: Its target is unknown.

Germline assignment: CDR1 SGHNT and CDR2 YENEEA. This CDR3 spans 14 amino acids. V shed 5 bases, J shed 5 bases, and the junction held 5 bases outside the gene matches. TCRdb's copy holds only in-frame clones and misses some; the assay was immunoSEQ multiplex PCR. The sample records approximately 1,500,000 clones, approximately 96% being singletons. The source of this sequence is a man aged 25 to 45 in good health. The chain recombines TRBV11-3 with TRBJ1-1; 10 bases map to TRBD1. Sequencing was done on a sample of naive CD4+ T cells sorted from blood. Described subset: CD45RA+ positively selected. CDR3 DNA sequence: TGTGCCAGCAGCGAAGGACAGGGGGAGACTGAAGCTTTCTTT. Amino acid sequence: CASSEGQGETEAFF.